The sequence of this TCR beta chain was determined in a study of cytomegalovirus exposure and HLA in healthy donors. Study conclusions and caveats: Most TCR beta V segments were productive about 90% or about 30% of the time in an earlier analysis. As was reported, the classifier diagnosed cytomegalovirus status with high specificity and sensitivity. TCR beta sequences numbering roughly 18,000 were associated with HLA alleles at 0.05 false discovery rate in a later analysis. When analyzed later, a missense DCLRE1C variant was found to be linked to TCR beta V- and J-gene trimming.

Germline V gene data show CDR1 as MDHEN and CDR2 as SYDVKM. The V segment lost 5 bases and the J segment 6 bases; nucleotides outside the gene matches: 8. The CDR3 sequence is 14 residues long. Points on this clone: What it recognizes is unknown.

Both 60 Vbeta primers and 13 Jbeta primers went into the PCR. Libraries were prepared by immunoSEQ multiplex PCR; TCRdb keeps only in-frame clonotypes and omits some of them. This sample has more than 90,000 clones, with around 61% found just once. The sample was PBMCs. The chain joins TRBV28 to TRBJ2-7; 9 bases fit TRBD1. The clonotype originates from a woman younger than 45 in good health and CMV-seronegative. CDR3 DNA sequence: TGTGCCAGCAGTAGAACCGGGACAGGGCGCGAGCAGTACTTC. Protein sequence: CASSRTGTGREQYF.